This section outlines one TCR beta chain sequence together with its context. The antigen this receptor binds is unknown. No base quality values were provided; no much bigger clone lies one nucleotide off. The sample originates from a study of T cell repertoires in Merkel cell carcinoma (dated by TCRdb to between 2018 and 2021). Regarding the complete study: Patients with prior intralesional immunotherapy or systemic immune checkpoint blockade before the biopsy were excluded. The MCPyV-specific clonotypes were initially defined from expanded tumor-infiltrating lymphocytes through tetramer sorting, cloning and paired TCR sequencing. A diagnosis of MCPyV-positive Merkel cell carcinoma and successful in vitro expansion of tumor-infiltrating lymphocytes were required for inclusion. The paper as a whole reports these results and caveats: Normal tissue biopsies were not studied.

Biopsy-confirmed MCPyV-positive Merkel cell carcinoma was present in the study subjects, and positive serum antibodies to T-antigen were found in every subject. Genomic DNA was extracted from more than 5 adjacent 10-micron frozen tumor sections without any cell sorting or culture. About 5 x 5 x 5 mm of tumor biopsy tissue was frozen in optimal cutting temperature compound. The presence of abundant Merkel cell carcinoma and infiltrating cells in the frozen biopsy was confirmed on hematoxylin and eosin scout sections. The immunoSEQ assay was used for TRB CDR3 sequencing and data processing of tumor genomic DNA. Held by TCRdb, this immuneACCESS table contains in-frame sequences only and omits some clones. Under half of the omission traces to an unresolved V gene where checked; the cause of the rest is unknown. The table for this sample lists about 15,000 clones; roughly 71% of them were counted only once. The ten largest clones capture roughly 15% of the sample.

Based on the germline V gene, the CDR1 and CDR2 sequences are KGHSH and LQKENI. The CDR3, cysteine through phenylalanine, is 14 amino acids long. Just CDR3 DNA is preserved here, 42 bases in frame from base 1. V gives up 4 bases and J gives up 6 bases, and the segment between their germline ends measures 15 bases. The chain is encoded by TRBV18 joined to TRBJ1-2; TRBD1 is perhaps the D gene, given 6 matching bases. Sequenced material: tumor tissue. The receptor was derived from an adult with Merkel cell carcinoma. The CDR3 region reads CASSLQGSSDGYTF. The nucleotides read TGTGCCAGCTCACTACAGGGTTCCTCGGATGGCTACACCTTC.